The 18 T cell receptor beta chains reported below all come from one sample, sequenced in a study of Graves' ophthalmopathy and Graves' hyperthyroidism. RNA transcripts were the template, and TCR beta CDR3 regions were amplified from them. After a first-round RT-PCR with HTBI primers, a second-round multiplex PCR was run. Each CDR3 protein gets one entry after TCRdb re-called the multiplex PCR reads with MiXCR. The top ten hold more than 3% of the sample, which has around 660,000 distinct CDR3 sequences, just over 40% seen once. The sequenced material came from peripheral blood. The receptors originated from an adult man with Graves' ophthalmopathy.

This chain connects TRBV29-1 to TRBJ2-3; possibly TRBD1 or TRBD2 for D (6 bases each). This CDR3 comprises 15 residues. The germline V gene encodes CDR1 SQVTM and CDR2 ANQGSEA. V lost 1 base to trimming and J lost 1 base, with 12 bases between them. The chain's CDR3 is CSVEGGGPRTDTQYF. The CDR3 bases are TGCAGCGTTGAAGGAGGGGGGCCTCGCACAGATACGCAGTATTTT.

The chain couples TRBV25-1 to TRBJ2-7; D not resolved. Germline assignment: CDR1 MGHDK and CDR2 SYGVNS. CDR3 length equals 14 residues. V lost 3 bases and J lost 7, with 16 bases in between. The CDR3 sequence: CASSEGQPSNEQYF. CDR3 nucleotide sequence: TGTGCCAGCAGTGAGGGCCAGCCAAGCAATGAGCAGTACTTC.

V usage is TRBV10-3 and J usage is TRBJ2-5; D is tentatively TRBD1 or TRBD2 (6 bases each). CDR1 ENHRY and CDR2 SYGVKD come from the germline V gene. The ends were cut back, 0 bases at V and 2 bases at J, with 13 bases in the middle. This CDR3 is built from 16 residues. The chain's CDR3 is CAISESRLGGQETQYF. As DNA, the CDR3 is TGTGCCATCAGTGAGTCAAGACTAGGGGGGCAAGAGACCCAGTACTTC.

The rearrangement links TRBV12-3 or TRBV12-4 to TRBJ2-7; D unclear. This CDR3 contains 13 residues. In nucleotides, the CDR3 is TGTGCTAGTGGTTCCCCCAACTCATACGAGCAGTACTTC. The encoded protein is CASGSPNSYEQYF.

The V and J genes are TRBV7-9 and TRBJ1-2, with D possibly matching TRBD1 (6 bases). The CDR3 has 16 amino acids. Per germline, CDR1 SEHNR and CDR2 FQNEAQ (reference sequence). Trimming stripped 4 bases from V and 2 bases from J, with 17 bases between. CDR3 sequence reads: CASSSSPTGLNYGYTF. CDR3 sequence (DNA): TGTGCCAGCAGCTCTAGTCCCACAGGGTTAAACTATGGCTACACCTTC. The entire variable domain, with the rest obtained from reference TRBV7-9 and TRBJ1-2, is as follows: DTGVSQNPRHKITKRGQNVTFRCDPISEHNRLYWYRQTLGQGPEFLTYFQNEAQLEKSRLLSDRFSAERPKGSFSTLEIQRTEQGDSAMYLCASSSSPTGLNYGYTFGSGTRLTVV.

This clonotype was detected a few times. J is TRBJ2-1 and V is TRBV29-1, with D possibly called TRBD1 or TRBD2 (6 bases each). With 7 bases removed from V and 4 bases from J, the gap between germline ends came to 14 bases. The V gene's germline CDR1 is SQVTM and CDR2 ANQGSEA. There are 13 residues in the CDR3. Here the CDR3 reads CSGTGRLYNEQFF. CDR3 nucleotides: TGCAGCGGTACAGGGAGGCTTTACAATGAGCAGTTCTTC.

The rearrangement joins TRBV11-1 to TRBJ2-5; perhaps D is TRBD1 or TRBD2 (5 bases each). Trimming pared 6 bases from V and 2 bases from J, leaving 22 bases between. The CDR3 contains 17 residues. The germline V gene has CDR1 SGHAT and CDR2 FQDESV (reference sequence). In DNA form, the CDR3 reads TGTGCCAGCAGACAAACCCGAGACAGAGGGCGTCAAGAGACCCAGTACTTC. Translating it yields CASRQTRDRGRQETQYF.

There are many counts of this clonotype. This chain's CDR3 is CATWDSPVAEAFF. The DNA of the CDR3 is TGTGCCACCTGGGACAGTCCGGTAGCTGAAGCTTTCTTT. V is TRBV7-9 and J is TRBJ1-1, with TRBD1 matching over 7 bases. The junction had 11 bases not matched to a gene; V was cut back by 10 bases and J by 6 bases. CDR3 length equals 13 residues. Looked up from germline, CDR1 is SEHNR and CDR2 is FQNEAQ (reference sequence).

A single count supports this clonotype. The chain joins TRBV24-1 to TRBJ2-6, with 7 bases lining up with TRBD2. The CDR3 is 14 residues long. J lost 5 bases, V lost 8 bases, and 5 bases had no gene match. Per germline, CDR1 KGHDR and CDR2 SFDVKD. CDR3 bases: TGTGCCACCACCGGAAGCGGGAGGGCCAACGTCCTGACTTTC. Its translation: CATTGSGRANVLTF.

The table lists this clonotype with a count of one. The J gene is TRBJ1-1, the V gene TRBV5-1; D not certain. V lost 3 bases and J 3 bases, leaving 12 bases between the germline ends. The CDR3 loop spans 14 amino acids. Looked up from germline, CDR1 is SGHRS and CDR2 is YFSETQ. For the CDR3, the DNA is TGCGCCAGCAGCTGGGCCTCGGAGGACACTGAAGCTTTCTTT. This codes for CASSWASEDTEAFF.

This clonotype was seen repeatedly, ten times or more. The DNA for the CDR3 is TGTGCCACCAGTGCGGCTAGCGGAGCATACGAGCAGTACTTC. It codes for CATSAASGAYEQYF. V is TRBV24-1 and J is TRBJ2-7, with 7 nucleotides matching TRBD2. The length of the CDR3 is 14 residues. Losses at the gene ends were 5 bases for V and 4 bases for J; bases not matched to a gene: 7. Germline V lookup: CDR1 KGHDR, CDR2 SFDVKD.

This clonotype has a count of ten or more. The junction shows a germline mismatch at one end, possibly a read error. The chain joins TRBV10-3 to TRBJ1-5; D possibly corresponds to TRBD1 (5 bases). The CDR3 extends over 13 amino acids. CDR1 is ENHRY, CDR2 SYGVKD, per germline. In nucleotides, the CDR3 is TGTGCCAGCAGTCCGGGGGTGAATCAGCCCCAGCATTTT. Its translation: CASSPGVNQPQHF.

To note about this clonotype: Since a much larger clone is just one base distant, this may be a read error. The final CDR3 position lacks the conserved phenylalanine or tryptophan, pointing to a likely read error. The CDR3 coding sequence is TGCAGTGCTAGAGCCAGTTGGACCCAGTACTGC. It translates to CSARASWTQYC. V and J are TRBV20-1 and TRBJ2-5; no firm D call. Germline V gene sequence: CDR1 DFQATT, CDR2 SNEGSKA (reference sequence). The ends were cut back, 1 base at V and 7 bases at J, with 7 bases in the middle. The CDR3 has 11 residues.

The CDR3 is CASRTGTSGSRELFF. DNA for the CDR3: TGTGCCAGCAGGACCGGGACTAGCGGGAGTAGGGAGCTGTTTTTT. The chain employs TRBV24-1 and TRBJ2-2; the match to TRBD2 covers 14 bases. The ends lost 11 bases at V and 9 bases at J; junction bases unmatched: 10. CDR1 is KGHDR and CDR2 is SFDVKD in the germline V gene. This CDR3 is 15 amino acids long.

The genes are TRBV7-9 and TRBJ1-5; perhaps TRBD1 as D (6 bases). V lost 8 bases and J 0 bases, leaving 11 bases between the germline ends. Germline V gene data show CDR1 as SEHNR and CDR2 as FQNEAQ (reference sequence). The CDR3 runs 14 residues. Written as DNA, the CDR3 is TGTGCCAGCCAACAGGACAGTAGCAATCAGCCCCAGCATTTT. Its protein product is CASQQDSSNQPQHF.

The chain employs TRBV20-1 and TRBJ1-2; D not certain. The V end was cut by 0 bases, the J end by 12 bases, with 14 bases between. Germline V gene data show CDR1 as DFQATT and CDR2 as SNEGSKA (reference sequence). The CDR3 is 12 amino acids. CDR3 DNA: TGCAGTGCTAGAGATCTTCTATCAGGCGACACCTTC. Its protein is CSARDLLSGDTF.

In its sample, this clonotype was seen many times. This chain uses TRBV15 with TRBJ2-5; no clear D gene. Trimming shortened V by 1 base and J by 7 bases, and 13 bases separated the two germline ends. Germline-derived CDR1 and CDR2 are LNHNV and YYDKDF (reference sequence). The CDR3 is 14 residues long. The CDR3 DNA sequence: TGTGCCACCAGCAGAGGAGTGGGGTTGGGGACCCAGTACTTC. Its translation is CATSRGVGLGTQYF.

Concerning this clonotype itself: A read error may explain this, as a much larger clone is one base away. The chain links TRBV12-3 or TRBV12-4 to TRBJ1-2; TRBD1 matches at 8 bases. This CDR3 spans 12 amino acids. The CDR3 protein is CASRYRGSGHTF. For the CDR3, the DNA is TGTGCCAGCAGATACAGGGGGAGTGGCCACACCTTC.